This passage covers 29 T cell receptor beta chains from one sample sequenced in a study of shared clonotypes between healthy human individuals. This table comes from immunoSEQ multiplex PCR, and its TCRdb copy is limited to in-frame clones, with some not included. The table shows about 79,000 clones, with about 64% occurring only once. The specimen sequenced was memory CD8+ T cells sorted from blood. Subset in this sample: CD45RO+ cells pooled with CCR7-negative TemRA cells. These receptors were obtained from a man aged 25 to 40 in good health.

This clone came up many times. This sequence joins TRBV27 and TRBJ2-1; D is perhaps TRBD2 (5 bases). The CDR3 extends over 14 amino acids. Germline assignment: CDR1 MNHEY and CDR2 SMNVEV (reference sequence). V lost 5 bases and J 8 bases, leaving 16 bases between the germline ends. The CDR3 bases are TGTGCCAGCAGTCAACTAGATATAGAGGATGAGCAGTTCTTC. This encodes CASSQLDIEDEQFF.

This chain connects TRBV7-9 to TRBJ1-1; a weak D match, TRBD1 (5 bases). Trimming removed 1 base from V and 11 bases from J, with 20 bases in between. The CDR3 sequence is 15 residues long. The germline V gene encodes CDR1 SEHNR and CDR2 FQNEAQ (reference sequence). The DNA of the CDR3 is TGTGCCAGCAGCTTAGTCGCACAGGCAAGTTTAGGGGCTTTCTTT. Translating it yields CASSLVAQASLGAFF. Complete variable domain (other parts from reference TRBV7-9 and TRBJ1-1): DTGVSQNPRHKITKRGQNVTFRCDPISEHNRLYWYRQTLGQGPEFLTYFQNEAQLEKSRLLSDRFSAERPKGSFSTLEIQRTEQGDSAMYLCASSLVAQASLGAFFGQGTRLTVV.

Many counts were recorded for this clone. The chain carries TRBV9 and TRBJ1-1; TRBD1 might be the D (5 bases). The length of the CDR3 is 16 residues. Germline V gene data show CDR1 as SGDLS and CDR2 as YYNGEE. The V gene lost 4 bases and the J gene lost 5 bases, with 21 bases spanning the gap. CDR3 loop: CASSSRAGFGATEAFF. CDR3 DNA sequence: TGTGCCAGCAGCTCGCGTGCTGGATTCGGGGCAACTGAAGCTTTCTTT.

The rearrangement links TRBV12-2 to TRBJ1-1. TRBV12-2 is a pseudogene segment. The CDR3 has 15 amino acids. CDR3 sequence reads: CASRLMGGGNTEAFF. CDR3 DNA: TGTGCAAGTCGCTTAATGGGTGGTGGGAACACTGAAGCTTTCTTT.

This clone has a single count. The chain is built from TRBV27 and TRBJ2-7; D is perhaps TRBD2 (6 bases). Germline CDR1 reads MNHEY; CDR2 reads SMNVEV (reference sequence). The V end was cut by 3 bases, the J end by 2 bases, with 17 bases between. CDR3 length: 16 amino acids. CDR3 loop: CASSLVGGTATYEQYF. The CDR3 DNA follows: TGTGCCAGCAGTTTGGTTGGCGGGACCGCGACCTACGAGCAGTACTTC.

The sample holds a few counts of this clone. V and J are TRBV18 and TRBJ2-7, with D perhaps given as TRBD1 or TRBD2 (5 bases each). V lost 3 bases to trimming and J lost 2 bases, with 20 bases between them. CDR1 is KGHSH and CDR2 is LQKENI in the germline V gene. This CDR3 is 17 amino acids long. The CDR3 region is CASSPQWMGDHPYEQYF. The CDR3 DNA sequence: TGTGCCAGCTCACCCCAATGGATGGGGGACCACCCCTACGAGCAGTACTTC.

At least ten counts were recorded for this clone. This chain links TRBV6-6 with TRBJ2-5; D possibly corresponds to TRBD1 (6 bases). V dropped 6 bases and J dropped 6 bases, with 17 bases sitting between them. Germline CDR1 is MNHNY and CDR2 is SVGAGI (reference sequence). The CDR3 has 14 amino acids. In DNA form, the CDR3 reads TGTGCCAGCAGCCCCCTGACAGGCCCCCAGACCCAGTACTTC. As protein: CASSPLTGPQTQYF.

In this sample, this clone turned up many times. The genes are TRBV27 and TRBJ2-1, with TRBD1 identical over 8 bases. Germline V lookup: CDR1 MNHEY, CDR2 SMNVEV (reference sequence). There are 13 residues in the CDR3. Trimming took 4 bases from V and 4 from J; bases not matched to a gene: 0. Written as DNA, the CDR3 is TGTGCCAGCAGTTGGACAGGGTACAATGAGCAGTTCTTC. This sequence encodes CASSWTGYNEQFF.

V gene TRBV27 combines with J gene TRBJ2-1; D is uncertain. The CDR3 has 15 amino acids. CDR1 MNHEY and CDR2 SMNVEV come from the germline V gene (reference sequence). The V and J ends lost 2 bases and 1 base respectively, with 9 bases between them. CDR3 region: CASSLIPPSYNEQFF. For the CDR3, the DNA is TGTGCCAGCAGTTTAATACCCCCTTCCTACAATGAGCAGTTCTTC.

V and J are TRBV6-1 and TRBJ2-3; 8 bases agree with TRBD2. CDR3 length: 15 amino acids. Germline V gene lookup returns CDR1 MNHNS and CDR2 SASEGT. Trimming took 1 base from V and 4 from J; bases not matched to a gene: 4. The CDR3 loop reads CASSEVAGRADTQYF. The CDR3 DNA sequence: TGTGCCAGCAGTGAAGTAGCGGGGCGGGCAGATACGCAGTATTTT.

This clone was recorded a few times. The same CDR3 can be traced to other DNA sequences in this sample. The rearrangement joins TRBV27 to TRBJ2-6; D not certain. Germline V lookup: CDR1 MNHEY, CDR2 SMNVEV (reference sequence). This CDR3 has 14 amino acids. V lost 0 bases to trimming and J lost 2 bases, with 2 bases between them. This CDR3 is CASSLSPGANVLTF. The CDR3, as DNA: TGTGCCAGCAGTTTATCCCCTGGGGCCAACGTCCTGACTTTC.

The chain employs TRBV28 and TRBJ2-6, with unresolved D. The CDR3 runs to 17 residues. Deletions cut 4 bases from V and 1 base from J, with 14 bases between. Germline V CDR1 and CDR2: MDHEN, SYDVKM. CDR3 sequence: CASSSPTAPSGANVLTF. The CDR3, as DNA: TGTGCCAGCAGTTCCCCCACGGCGCCTTCTGGGGCCAACGTCCTGACTTTC.

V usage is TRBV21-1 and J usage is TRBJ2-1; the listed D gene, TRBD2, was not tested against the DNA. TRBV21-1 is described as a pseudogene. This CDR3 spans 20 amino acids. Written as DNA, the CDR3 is TGTGCCAGCTTCGCACAGCAAAGAGTAAGTCTCCCTGATTTGGAGGATGAGCAGTTCTTC. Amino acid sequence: CASFAQQRVSLPDLEDEQFF.

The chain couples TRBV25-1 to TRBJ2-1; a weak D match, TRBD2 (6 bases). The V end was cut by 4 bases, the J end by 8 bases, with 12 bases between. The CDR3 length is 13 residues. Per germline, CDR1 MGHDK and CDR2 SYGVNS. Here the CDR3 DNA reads TGTGCCAGCAGTGGGGGTAGCGGCGATGAGCAGTTCTTC. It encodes CASSGGSGDEQFF. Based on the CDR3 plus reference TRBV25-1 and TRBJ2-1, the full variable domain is EADIYQTPRYLVIGTGKKITLECSQTMGHDKMYWYQQDPGMELHLIHYSYGVNSTEKGDLSSESTVSRIRTEHFPLTLESARPSHTSQYLCASSGGSGDEQFFGPGTRLTVL.

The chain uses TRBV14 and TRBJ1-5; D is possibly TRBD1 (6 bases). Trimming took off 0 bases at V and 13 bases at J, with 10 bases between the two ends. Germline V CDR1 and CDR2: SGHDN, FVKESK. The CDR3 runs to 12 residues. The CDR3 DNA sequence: TGTGCCAGCAGCCAAGAAATTCAGGGGCAGCATTTT. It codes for CASSQEIQGQHF.

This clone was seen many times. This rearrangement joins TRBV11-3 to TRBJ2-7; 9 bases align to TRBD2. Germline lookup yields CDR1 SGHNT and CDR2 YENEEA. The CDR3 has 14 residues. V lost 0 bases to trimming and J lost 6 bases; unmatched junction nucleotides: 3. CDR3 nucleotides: TGTGCCAGCAGCTTAGACCTAGCGGGATTCGAGCAGTACTTC. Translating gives CASSLDLAGFEQYF. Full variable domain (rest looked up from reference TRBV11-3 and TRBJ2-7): EAGVVQSPRYKIIEKKQPVAFWCNPISGHNTLYWYLQNLGQGPELLIRYENEEAVDDSQLPKDRFSAERLKGVDSTLKIQPAELGDSAVYLCASSLDLAGFEQYFGPGTRLTVT.

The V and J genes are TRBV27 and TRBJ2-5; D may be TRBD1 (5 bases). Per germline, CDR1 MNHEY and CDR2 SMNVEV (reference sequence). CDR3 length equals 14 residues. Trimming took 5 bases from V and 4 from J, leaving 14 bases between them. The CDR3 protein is CASSPQGTGETQYF. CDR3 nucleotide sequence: TGTGCCAGCAGTCCCCAGGGTACGGGAGAGACCCAGTACTTC.

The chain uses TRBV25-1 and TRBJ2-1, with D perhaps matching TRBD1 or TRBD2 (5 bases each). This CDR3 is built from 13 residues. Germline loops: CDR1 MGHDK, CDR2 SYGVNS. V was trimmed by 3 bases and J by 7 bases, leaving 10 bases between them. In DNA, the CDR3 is TGTGCCAGCAGTGACCGGGGCCGAAATGAGCAGTTCTTC. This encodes CASSDRGRNEQFF. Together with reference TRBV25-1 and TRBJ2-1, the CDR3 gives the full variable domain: EADIYQTPRYLVIGTGKKITLECSQTMGHDKMYWYQQDPGMELHLIHYSYGVNSTEKGDLSSESTVSRIRTEHFPLTLESARPSHTSQYLCASSDRGRNEQFFGPGTRLTVL.

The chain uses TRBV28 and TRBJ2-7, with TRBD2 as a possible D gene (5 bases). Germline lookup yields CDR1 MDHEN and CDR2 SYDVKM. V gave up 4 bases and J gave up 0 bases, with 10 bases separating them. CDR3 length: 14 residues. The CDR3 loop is CASSYLAGSYEQYF. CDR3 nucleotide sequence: TGTGCCAGCAGTTATTTGGCGGGCTCCTACGAGCAGTACTTC.

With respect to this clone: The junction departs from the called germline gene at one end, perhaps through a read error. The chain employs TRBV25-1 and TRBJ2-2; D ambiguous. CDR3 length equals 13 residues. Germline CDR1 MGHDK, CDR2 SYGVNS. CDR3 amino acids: CTSSLQGTGELFF. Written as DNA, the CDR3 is TGTACCAGCAGCCTCCAAGGCACCGGGGAGCTGTTTTTT. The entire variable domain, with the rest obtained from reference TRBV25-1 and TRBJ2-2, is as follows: EADIYQTPRYLVIGTGKKITLECSQTMGHDKMYWYQQDPGMELHLIHYSYGVNSTEKGDLSSESTVSRIRTEHFPLTLESARPSHTSQYLCTSSLQGTGELFFGEGSRLTVL.

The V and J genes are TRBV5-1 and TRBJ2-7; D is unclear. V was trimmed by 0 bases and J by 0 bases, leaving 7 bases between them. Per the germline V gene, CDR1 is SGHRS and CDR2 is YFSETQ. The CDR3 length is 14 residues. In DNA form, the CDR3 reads TGCGCCAGCAGCTTGGAAGCCAACTCCTACGAGCAGTACTTC. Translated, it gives CASSLEANSYEQYF.

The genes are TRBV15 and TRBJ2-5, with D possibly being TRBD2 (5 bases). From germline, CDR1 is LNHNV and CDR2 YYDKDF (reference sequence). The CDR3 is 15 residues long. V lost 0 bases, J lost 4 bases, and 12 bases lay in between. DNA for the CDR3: TGTGCCACCAGCAGAGAACTAGTTGGTGGAGAGACCCAGTACTTC. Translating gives CATSRELVGGETQYF.

CDR3 sequence: CAISEGADKETQYF. DNA for the CDR3: TGTGCCATCAGTGAAGGGGCAGATAAAGAGACCCAGTACTTC. The chain is built from TRBV10-3 and TRBJ2-5; D is perhaps TRBD1 (5 bases). The germline V gene encodes CDR1 ENHRY and CDR2 SYGVKD. This CDR3 region has 14 residues. The V end was cut by 3 bases, the J end by 3 bases, with 11 bases between.

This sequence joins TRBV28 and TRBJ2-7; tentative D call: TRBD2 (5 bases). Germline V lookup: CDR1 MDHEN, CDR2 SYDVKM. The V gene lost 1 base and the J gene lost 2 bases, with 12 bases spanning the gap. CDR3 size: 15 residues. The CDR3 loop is CASSLFGGSTYEQYF. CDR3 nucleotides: TGTGCCAGCAGTTTATTTGGCGGGTCTACCTACGAGCAGTACTTC.

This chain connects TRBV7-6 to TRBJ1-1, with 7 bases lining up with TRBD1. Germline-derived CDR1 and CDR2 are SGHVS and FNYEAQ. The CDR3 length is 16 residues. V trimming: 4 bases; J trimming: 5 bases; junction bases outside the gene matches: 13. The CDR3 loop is CASSSSQGRLGTEAFF. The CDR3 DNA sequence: TGTGCCAGCAGCTCCTCACAGGGGCGTTTAGGTACTGAAGCTTTCTTT. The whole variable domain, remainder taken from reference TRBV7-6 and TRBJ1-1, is GAGVSQSPRYKVTKRGQDVALRCDPISGHVSLYWYRQALGQGPEFLTYFNYEAQQDKSGLPNDRFSAERPEGSISTLTIQRTEQRDSAMYRCASSSSQGRLGTEAFFGQGTRLTVV.

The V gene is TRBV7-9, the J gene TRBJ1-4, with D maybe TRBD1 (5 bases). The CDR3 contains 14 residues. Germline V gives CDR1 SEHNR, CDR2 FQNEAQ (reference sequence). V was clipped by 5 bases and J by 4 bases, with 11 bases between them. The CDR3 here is CASSLGGGNEKLFF. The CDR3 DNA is TGTGCCAGCAGCCTGGGCGGGGGTAATGAAAAACTGTTTTTT.

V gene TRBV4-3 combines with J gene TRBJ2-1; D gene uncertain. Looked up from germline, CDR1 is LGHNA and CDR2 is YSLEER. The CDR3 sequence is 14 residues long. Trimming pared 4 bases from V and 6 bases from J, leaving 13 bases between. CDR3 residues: CASSLLIDPNEQFF. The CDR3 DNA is TGCGCCAGCAGCCTTCTCATAGACCCCAATGAGCAGTTCTTC.

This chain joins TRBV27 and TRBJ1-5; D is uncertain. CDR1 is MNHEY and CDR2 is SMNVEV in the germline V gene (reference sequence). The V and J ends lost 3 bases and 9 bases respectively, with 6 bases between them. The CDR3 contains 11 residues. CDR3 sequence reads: CASSFRRPQHF. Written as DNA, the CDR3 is TGTGCCAGCAGTTTCCGTCGGCCCCAGCATTTT.

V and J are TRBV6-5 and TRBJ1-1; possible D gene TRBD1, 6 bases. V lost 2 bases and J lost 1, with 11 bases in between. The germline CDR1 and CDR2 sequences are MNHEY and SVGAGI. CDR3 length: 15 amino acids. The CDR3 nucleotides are TGTGCCAGCAGTTACCCAGGGGCCCCGAACACTGAAGCTTTCTTT. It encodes CASSYPGAPNTEAFF.